The 22 T cell receptor beta chains below were found in one sample sequenced in a study of vaccination and CD4 T cells after COVID-19. An Oncomine TCR Beta short-read assay was used to sequence the DNA from cultured CD4+ T cells. From the PCR reads, TCRdb called clonotypes with MiXCR, one entry per CDR3 protein. The table records around 6,800 distinct CDR3 sequences, around two thirds of them present only once. These TCRs are of unknown antigen specificity. Treatment in this sample: roughly ten-day PBMC culture with coronavirus spike peptide pools or control peptides (ViraFEST assay). The sequencing input was CD4+ T cells from blood, cultured in vitro. All receptors derive from a human donor who had recovered from COVID-19.

The sample holds one count of this clonotype. The chain employs TRBV7-2 and TRBJ2-5; possibly TRBD2 for D (6 bases). V lost 1 base and J lost 2, with 20 bases in between. The CDR3 has 18 residues. Germline lookup yields CDR1 SGHTA and CDR2 FQGNSA. The CDR3 here is CASSLVSFGDGGQETQYF. CDR3 DNA: TGTGCCAGCAGCTTAGTCTCGTTCGGGGACGGGGGTCAAGAGACCCAGTACTTC. Variable domain in full (rest from reference TRBV7-2 and TRBJ2-5): GAGVSQSPSNKVTEKGKDVELRCDPISGHTALYWYRQSLGQGLEFLIYFQGNSAPDKSGLPSDRFSAERTGGSVSTLTIQRTQQEDSAVYLCASSLVSFGDGGQETQYFGPGTRLLVL.

There are a few counts of this clonotype. The chain couples TRBV11-3 to TRBJ1-6; 8 positions agree with TRBD1. Germline CDR1 is SGHNT and CDR2 is YENEEA. This CDR3 region has 16 residues. The junction had 13 bases not matched to a gene; V was cut back by 5 bases and J by 10 bases. CDR3 DNA: TGTGCCAGCAGCGCCAGGACAGGGACGTATGGGTCACCCCTCCACTTT. Its translation: CASSARTGTYGSPLHF.

The gene calls are TRBV20-1 and TRBJ2-7; maybe TRBD2 (6 bases). Looked up from germline, CDR1 is DFQATT and CDR2 is SNEGSKA (reference sequence). V shed 7 bases and J shed 4 bases, with 23 bases lying between them. CDR3 length: 15 residues. CDR3 sequence reads: CSVLVAREPGYEQYF. The CDR3 bases are TGCAGTGTACTAGTGGCCCGGGAGCCGGGGTACGAGCAGTACTTC.

This chain joins TRBV6-1 and TRBJ2-3; the match to TRBD2 covers 9 bases. CDR1 and CDR2 (germline): MNHNS, SASEGT. This CDR3 contains 19 residues. With V trimmed by 3 bases and J by 1 base, 14 bases remained unmatched. Written as DNA, the CDR3 is TGTGCCAGCAGTGATTGGCTAGCGGGAAACTACTGGGGCACAGATACGCAGTATTTT. Amino acids: CASSDWLAGNYWGTDTQYF.

This clonotype was seen once. The rearrangement uses TRBV20-1 and TRBJ1-2; 8 positions match TRBD1. Germline V CDR1 and CDR2: DFQATT, SNEGSKA (reference sequence). This CDR3 has 13 amino acids. J was trimmed by 0 bases and V by 5 bases; bases with no gene match: 2. The CDR3 region has the DNA TGCAGTGCTCCGGACAGGGCTAACTATGGCTACACCTTC. It translates to CSAPDRANYGYTF.

Relative to its sample, this clonotype is large. The chain couples TRBV7-9 to TRBJ1-1; D is uncertain. Between the trimmed V and J ends, which lost 5 bases and 1 base, there was a span of 8 bases. CDR1 SEHNR and CDR2 FQNEAQ come from the germline V gene (reference sequence). The length of the CDR3 is 13 residues. CDR3 protein: CASSPHENTEAFF. DNA of the CDR3: TGTGCCAGCAGCCCCCACGAGAACACTGAAGCTTTCTTT.

This clonotype was counted between two and nine times. The chain links TRBV6-1 to TRBJ1-5, with D possibly being TRBD1 (6 bases). V was pared by 7 bases and J by 4 bases, with 17 bases between. This CDR3 has 15 amino acids. From germline, CDR1 is MNHNS and CDR2 SASEGT. CDR3 nucleotides: TGTGCCAGCACTCCCCGCCGGGACACTAATCAGCCCCAGCATTTT. It translates to CASTPRRDTNQPQHF.

A single count supports this clonotype. A junction boundary mismatches the germline segment, possibly from a read error. J is TRBJ1-6 and V is TRBV7-7; 8 bases match TRBD1. Germline V lookup: CDR1 SSHAT, CDR2 FNYEAQ (reference sequence). The CDR3 covers 16 residues. CDR3 in amino acids: CASSSGQVFYNSPLHF. DNA of the CDR3: TGTGCTAGCAGCTCGGGACAGGTTTTCTATAATTCACCCCTCCACTTT.

This sequence joins TRBV7-8 and TRBJ1-2, with a possible D match to TRBD1 (6 bases). This CDR3 is built from 12 residues. The germline V and J ends were trimmed by 3 bases and 4 bases, with 6 bases remaining between them. Looked up from germline, CDR1 is SGHVS and CDR2 is FQNEAQ. CDR3 amino acids: CASSLDSYGYTF. CDR3 DNA sequence: TGTGCCAGCAGCTTGGACAGCTATGGCTACACCTTC.

J is TRBJ1-1 and V is TRBV6-1; a weak D match, TRBD1 (5 bases). Germline loops: CDR1 MNHNS, CDR2 SASEGT. The CDR3 runs to 13 residues. The V gene lost 8 bases and the J gene lost 3 bases, with 13 bases spanning the gap. CDR3 nucleotide sequence: TGTGCCAGCGGGGCTGGGACGCACACTGAAGCTTTCTTT. Translation: CASGAGTHTEAFF.

V is TRBV6-1 and J is TRBJ2-7; 10 nucleotides line up with TRBD1. Germline CDR1 and CDR2: MNHNS and SASEGT. Losses at the gene ends were 6 bases for V and 7 bases for J; bases not matched to a gene: 12. CDR3 length equals 15 residues. CDR3 sequence: CASRRDRGDTREQYF. For the CDR3, the DNA is TGTGCCAGCAGACGGGACAGGGGCGACACACGGGAGCAGTACTTC.

CDR3 coding DNA: TGCGCCAGCAGCTCCGGGACAGGGGTCGACGAGCAGTACTTC. Translation: CASSSGTGVDEQYF. The rearrangement links TRBV5-1 to TRBJ2-7; 10 bases align to TRBD1. The CDR3 is 14 amino acids. Unmatched junction bases numbered 5, after V lost 3 bases and J lost 5 bases. Germline loops: CDR1 SGHRS, CDR2 YFSETQ.

The chain recombines TRBV20-1 with TRBJ2-1; D unclear. CDR3 size: 14 residues. Germline CDR1 is DFQATT and CDR2 is SNEGSKA (reference sequence). Trimming shortened V by 5 bases and J by 3 bases, and 14 bases separated the two germline ends. CDR3: CSAYGRRSYNEQFF. CDR3 DNA sequence: TGCAGTGCTTATGGACGGCGAAGCTACAATGAGCAGTTCTTC.

The chain links TRBV29-1 to TRBJ2-5; 7 nucleotides match TRBD2. Trimming cost V 5 bases and J 5 bases; bases outside gene matches: 8. The CDR3 is 13 residues long. The germline V gene encodes CDR1 SQVTM and CDR2 ANQGSEA. Here the CDR3 reads CSVQGRARETQYF. Written as DNA, the CDR3 is TGCAGCGTTCAAGGGAGGGCCCGGGAGACCCAGTACTTC.

This clonotype was recorded only once. The CDR3 nucleotides read TGCAGTGCTGGGGGACTTCTCACAGATACGCAGTATTTT. Translating it yields CSAGGLLTDTQYF. This chain uses TRBV20-1 with TRBJ2-3, with a tentative D call TRBD2 (6 bases). The length of the CDR3 is 13 residues. The V gene's germline CDR1 is DFQATT and CDR2 SNEGSKA (reference sequence). V shed 5 bases and J shed 2 bases, with 11 bases lying between them.

V is TRBV7-9 and J is TRBJ2-3, with D tentatively TRBD2 (5 bases). The CDR3 is 13 residues long. Germline CDR1 and CDR2: SEHNR and FQNEAQ (reference sequence). V was trimmed by 5 bases and J by 6 bases, leaving 12 bases between them. The CDR3 reads CASSPNGMDTQYF. The CDR3 DNA reads TGTGCCAGCAGCCCGAACGGGATGGATACGCAGTATTTT.

The sample holds one count of this clonotype. The chain links TRBV19 to TRBJ1-2, with TRBD1 identical over 7 bases. The CDR3 contains 15 residues. Germline CDR1 LNHDA, CDR2 SQIVND (reference sequence). V was clipped by 3 bases and J by 1 base; unmatched bases: 5. The CDR3 DNA reads TGTGCCAGTAGTATTGAAGGGACAGTTAACTATGGCTACACCTTC. Translation gives CASSIEGTVNYGYTF.

V is TRBV10-2 and J is TRBJ2-5, with a tentative D call TRBD2 (7 bases). Germline values: CDR1 WSHSY, CDR2 SAAADI. The CDR3 totals 13 residues. Trimming removed 5 bases from V and 5 bases from J, with 12 bases in between. The CDR3 is CASSPEGGETQYF. CDR3 coding DNA: TGCGCCAGCAGTCCCGAGGGGGGGGAGACCCAGTACTTC.

This clonotype was recorded a few times. The rearrangement joins TRBV6-1 to TRBJ2-7, with no clear D. The CDR3 spans 12 residues. V lost 3 bases to trimming and J lost 4 bases, with 7 bases between them. Germline V gene data show CDR1 as MNHNS and CDR2 as SASEGT. The chain's CDR3 is CASSERVYEQYF. DNA for the CDR3: TGTGCCAGCAGTGAGCGTGTGTACGAGCAGTACTTC.

The chain combines TRBV2 with TRBJ2-1, with TRBD2 matching over 7 bases. The V and J ends lost 2 bases and 4 bases, in that order; junction bases with no gene match: 5. There are 15 residues in the CDR3. Germline CDR1 is SNHLY and CDR2 is FYNNEI. The CDR3 region is CASSETGGLYNEQFF. CDR3 bases: TGTGCCAGCAGTGAAACGGGGGGACTTTACAATGAGCAGTTCTTC.

The V call is TRBV7-9, the J call TRBJ2-2, with 9 bases matching TRBD1. V shed 5 bases and J 4 bases; nucleotides not matched to a gene: 5. Per germline, CDR1 SEHNR and CDR2 FQNEAQ (reference sequence). This CDR3 comprises 15 residues. The CDR3, as DNA: TGTGCCAGCAGCACCGGGACAGGGACCACCGGGGAGCTGTTTTTT. Translating it yields CASSTGTGTTGELFF.

This clonotype was detected only once. This chain connects TRBV27 to TRBJ1-3, with D possibly matching TRBD1 (5 bases). The CDR3 is made up of 15 amino acids. Germline CDR1 and CDR2: MNHEY and SMNVEV (reference sequence). V lost 2 bases and J lost 0, with 8 bases in between. The CDR3, as DNA: TGTGCCAGCAGTTTACAGGGAGTCTCTGGAAACACCATATATTTT. Its translation: CASSLQGVSGNTIYF.